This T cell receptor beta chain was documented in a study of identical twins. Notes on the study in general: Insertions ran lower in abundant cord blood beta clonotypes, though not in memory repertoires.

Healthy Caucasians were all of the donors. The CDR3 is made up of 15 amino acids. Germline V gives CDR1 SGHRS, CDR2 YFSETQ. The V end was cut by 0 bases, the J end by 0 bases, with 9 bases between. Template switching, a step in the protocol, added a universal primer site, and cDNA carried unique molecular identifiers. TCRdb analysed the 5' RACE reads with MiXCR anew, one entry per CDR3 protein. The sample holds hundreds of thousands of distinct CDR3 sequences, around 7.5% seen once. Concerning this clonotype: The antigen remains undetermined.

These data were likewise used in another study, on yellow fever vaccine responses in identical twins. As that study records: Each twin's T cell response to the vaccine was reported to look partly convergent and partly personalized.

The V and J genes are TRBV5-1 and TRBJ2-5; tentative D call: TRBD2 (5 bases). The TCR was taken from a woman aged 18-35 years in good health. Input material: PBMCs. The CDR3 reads CASSLEGEYQETQYF. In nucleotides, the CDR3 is TGCGCCAGCAGCTTGGAGGGAGAGTACCAAGAGACCCAGTACTTC.